This T cell receptor (beta chain) was identified during a study of cytomegalovirus exposure and HLA in healthy donors (dated by TCRdb to about 2017). About the full investigation: An earlier analysis of some 600 of the donors reported 250 to 350 Gb of sequence data and 95 million to 130 million unique TCR beta sequences obtained from some 200 million T cells. About 300 gigabases of sequencing data and approximately 85 million unique TCR sequences were included in an early release covering 550 to 800 HLA-typed donors. Of the roughly 430 genotyped donors, approximately 83% fell in the genetic ancestry cluster associated with self-reported Caucasian donors. The study aimed to test whether signatures of past pathogen exposure could be identified by cataloging public T cell receptors. The T cell repertoires of under 750 subjects were profiled by immunosequencing and related to cytomegalovirus serostatus. In addition to the first cohort of 666 subjects, a separate validation cohort of around 110 different subjects was used. The study combined high-throughput TCR immunosequencing, statistical association of individual TCRs with disease status, and machine learning to predict cytomegalovirus infection status. A later analysis re-analyzed previously published TCR beta repertoires from about 600 donors and added high-resolution HLA genotyping to study TCR occurrence patterns. Rather than using new phenotypic data, the later analysis identified candidate immune exposures from TCR beta sequences and from how often those sequences occurred across donors. An earlier analysis of 587 of the donors used high-throughput TCR beta sequencing to judge whether each TCR beta V gene segment behaved as functional or pseudogenic. Donor age, sex, ethnicity and CMV serostatus were compiled alongside the repertoire data. A later genetic analysis took genome-wide SNP genotypes for 398 of the 666 donors and used that subset as a discovery cohort. Every repertoire in the discovery cohort had been generated on one and the same sequencing platform. Both class I and class II loci were covered by HLA typing, at four-digit resolution. Typing coverage varied by locus: roughly 629-630 donors for A, B, C, DRB1 and DQB1; around 560 for DQA1; some 610 for DPA1; 450 to 480 for DPB1. Five DR-DQ haplotypes were treated as single units for association and clustering because of strong linkage in the cohort. Among under 450 genotyped donors of the cohort, an average of about 240,000 unique TCR beta nucleotide sequences were sequenced per donor, roughly a sixth of them non-productive.

The trim is 8 bases for V and 6 bases for J, with a gap of 20 bases between the germline ends. The CDR3 covers 15 residues, taking in both the cysteine and the phenylalanine. The DNA shown is the 45-base CDR3, in frame from base 1. The germline V gene gives CDR1 as MDHEN and CDR2 as SYDVKM. Broader findings and caveats from the paper: A later analysis reported that several top co-occurrence clusters appeared linked to parvovirus B19, influenza, CMV and Epstein-Barr virus. Because the 87-base-pair reads could not distinguish some IMGT-functional V segments, including TRBV6-2 and TRBV6-3, those segments were excluded. A group of highly shared sequence variants was considered likely to be a technical artifact of the sequencing pipeline. Correlated functional status among segregating V segments might be attributable to linkage disequilibrium, but an unknown experimental factor could not be ruled out. A later analysis associated 15,000 or so TCR beta sequences with specific HLA alleles at a false discovery rate of 0.05. The study gave a list of 150 to 200 TCR beta chains associated with cytomegalovirus. Roughly uniform sequencing depth across donors was assumed in presence/absence analyses, although this assumption may not hold. In a later analysis, most CMV-associated TCR beta chains were found to appear HLA-restricted, with HLA associations seemingly driven largely by CMV exposure. Only TCR beta chains were sequenced in this cohort, and the absence of alpha or paired-chain data limited detectable features. Compared with equally common non-associated chains, HLA-associated TCR beta chains in a later analysis were more clonally expanded and had lower generation probabilities. A further reported finding was that TCR beta sequences accurately predicted the HLA-A and HLA-B alleles for most subjects in the first cohort. An association between a missense DCLRE1C variant and V-gene and J-gene trimming of TCR beta chains was found in a later genetic analysis and replicated in an independent cohort. According to a later analysis, TCR association rates differed among HLA loci, with DRB1 alleles showing the most associated TCRs and HLA-C alleles showing the fewest. In an earlier analysis of some 550 of the donors, most TCR beta V segments were observed in productive rearrangements about 90% or about 30% of the time, broadly matching IMGT annotations. Three of the identified cytomegalovirus-associated TCR beta chains were confirmed in vitro to be specific for cytomegalovirus antigens. When HLA alleles, especially DR and DQ, strongly co-occurred, attributing TCR associations to individual alleles was difficult. The classifier was reported to diagnose cytomegalovirus status with high specificity and sensitivity in both the original and validation cohorts. A later genetic analysis reported fewer N-insertions in productive TCRs among donors in an Asian-associated ancestry cluster than the approximately 700-donor mean. CMV serostatus was the only immune exposure information available for the cohort. The authors suggested that the approach could potentially be generalized to other disease states and immunological phenotypes. The earlier analysis of some 560 of the donors excluded 15 to 20 rarely observed V segments, including chromosome 9 orphons, because counts were too low. Because HLA typing was unavailable for some donors at each locus, only the typed subset was used in association tests. While some public TCRs were present in many individuals, most TCR sequences turned up only very rarely across donors.

Library creation used the immunoSEQ multiplex PCR assay. The multiplex PCR relied on a mix of 60 forward primers for TCR Vbeta segments and 13 reverse primers for TCR Jbeta segments. Amplification of the CDR3 region of rearranged TCR beta genes was performed with a multiplex PCR assay on genomic DNA. Amplified TCR beta libraries were sequenced as 87-base-pair reads on the Illumina HiSeq System. The authors' analysis ran thus. A later analysis tallied roughly 78 million unique TCR beta chains across the 700 or so repertoires, and approximately 9.9 million of those chains were shared by two or more donors. Raw reads were error-corrected and collapsed into unique sequences with a nearest-neighbor algorithm that merged closely related sequences to remove PCR and sequencing errors. Alignment of CDR3 sequences to IMGT reference sequences was used to assign V, D and J gene segments. For a sequence to be retained, at least a six-nucleotide match to both a V gene segment and a J gene segment was required. A rearrangement was called productive if the CDR3 had no stop codons and remained in frame with V and J, and every other rearrangement was called non-productive. CDR3 was defined according to IMGT convention as the region running from the second conserved V-encoded cysteine to the conserved J-encoded phenylalanine. The earlier analysis of 587 of the donors excluded sequences that lacked an unambiguous match to a single V gene segment. In an earlier analysis of 587 of the donors, V segments were called functional above 56.7% productive rearrangements and were called segregating when the between-donor standard deviation exceeded 5%. A statistical classification framework was built to diagnose cytomegalovirus status from the catalog of TCR beta chain sequences. V and J gene assignment, in a later analysis, came from comparing TCR nucleotide sequences with IMGT/GENE-DB human TR gene sequences. The TCRdist pipeline was used in a later analysis to assign CDR3 sequences and most-parsimonious VDJ recombination scenarios. In a later analysis, each TCR beta chain was defined by its CDR3 amino acid sequence together with its V-gene family, and reads lacking a unique V-gene family were excluded. As a way to deal with suspected cross-contamination and a sequencing artifact, a later analysis dropped 450 to 700 nucleotide sequences that were highly shared and had low generation probability. A later analysis calculated a clonal expansion index for each public chain from normalized within-repertoire ranks of inferred template counts. In a later analysis, generation probabilities were computed with a VDJ recombination model fitted to out-of-frame rearrangements, and the resulting probabilities were checked against IGoR. Hypergeometric tests were used in a later analysis to score TCR-TCR, TCR-HLA and TCR-CMV co-occurrence, with a repertoire-size bias correction applied to the TCR pairs. To estimate false discovery rates, a later analysis permuted the HLA or CMV assignments 20 times. A later analysis grouped co-occurring TCRs with DBSCAN, adding TCRdist sequence similarity when clustering within HLA-allele-positive subsets. Repertoires with fewer than 30,000 or more than 120,000 public chains, plus five repertoires with anomalous nucleotide sharing, were excluded from co-occurrence clustering. TCRdb holds this immuneACCESS table with in-frame rearrangements only. Some clones are missing; in checked studies, unresolved V genes explain under half, and the rest has no known cause. That table gives V, J and clone size, and the DNA gave D and trimming. This sample has approximately 280,000 clones in its table, and roughly 89% of those were observed once. 3.5% to 4.5% of the sample goes to the ten largest clones.

The cohort was made up of 500 to 850 healthy bone marrow donors. At the time of sampling, all cohort members were nominally healthy, though unrecorded immune exposures were likely present. The donor tested CMV seropositive and was one of the 289 seropositive cohort members. Each donor provided a peripheral blood sample, and peripheral blood mononuclear cells were used for TCR beta sequencing. The Qiagen DNeasy Blood Extraction Kit was used to extract genomic DNA from the blood cell samples. Notes on this clone: Its antigen specificity is not known. There are no base qualities to consult, and no much larger clone falls within one base.

Sequencing was performed on PBMCs. This receptor was identified in a man in his forties in good health and CMV-seropositive. The receptor chain draws on TRBV28 and TRBJ2-1, with the D gene too uncertain to name. The DNA sequence follows: TGTGCCAGCCAGCTTTTCCGGAGCACCGGCAATGAGCAGTTCTTC. This yields the protein CASQLFRSTGNEQFF.